This T cell receptor (beta chain) was sequenced during a study of CD8 T cells in Susac syndrome. V lost 6 bases and J lost 5, with 19 bases in between. The CDR3 sequence is 15 residues long. CDR1 and CDR2 (germline): SNHLY, FYNNEI. CD8+ and CD4+ T cells were negatively isolated; TEMRA cells were FACS-enriched. Random hexamers were used to reverse transcribe an amount of about 0.45 to 1 ug RNA. Amplification of the TCR beta CDR3 was carried out by immunoSEQ multiplex PCR, which spanned a total of 54 Vbeta and 13 Jbeta segments. TCRdb called the immunoSEQ multiplex PCR reads again in MiXCR, with one record for every CDR3 protein. Counted here are 100,000 to 150,000 distinct CDR3 sequences, around 94% occurring once; the ten biggest clones make up about 0.13%. This clonotype has only one observation.

This TCR came from a human donor with multiple sclerosis. Sequenced input: CD4+ T cells from PBMCs. The chain joins TRBV2 to TRBJ2-5; perhaps TRBD1 as D (5 bases). CDR3 sequence: CASSPTDSIRETQYF. CDR3 nucleotide sequence: TGTGCCAGCAGCCCCACTGACAGTATTCGGGAGACCCAGTACTTC.